This is a list of T cell receptor beta chains from one sample in a study of blood T cell repertoires in COVID-19. The assay was immunoSEQ multiplex PCR, and TCRdb's table has in-frame clones only and misses some. This sample has 300,000 to 400,000 clones, with over 75% found just once. The sample was peripheral blood. The receptors derive from a human donor in a cohort sampled during active COVID-19. Each CDR3 is given with its conserved first and last residue. The D gene is left open where the match is weak. Where a row states a size, it is once, few, many or the class of an expanded clone; other rows omit it.

d_call: .; clone_size: .; j_call: TRBJ2-1; v_call: TRBV19; cdr3_aa: CASSIPGRSYNEQFF; cdr3_nt: TGTGCCAGTAGTATCCCGGGGAGGTCCTACAATGAGCAGTTCTTC
d_call: .; clone_size: .; j_call: TRBJ1-3; v_call: TRBV7-9; cdr3_aa: CASSLRGFSGNTIYF; cdr3_nt: TGTGCCAGCAGCTTACGAGGATTCTCTGGAAACACCATATATTTT
d_call: TRBD1; clone_size: .; j_call: TRBJ2-7; v_call: TRBV11-2; cdr3_aa: CASSFTGQGYEQYF; cdr3_nt: TGTGCCAGCAGCTTTACGGGACAGGGCTACGAGCAGTACTTC
d_call: .; clone_size: .; j_call: TRBJ1-5; v_call: TRBV19; cdr3_aa: CASIHTGLSNQPQHF; cdr3_nt: TGTGCCAGTATCCACACGGGACTGAGCAATCAGCCCCAGCATTTT
d_call: .; clone_size: once; j_call: TRBJ2-3; v_call: TRBV7-3; cdr3_aa: CASSLILGGADTQYF; cdr3_nt: TGTGCCAGCAGCTTAATCCTCGGAGGTGCAGATACGCAGTATTTT
d_call: TRBD1; clone_size: .; j_call: TRBJ2-7; v_call: TRBV5-1; cdr3_aa: CASSYGLAGGYEQYF; cdr3_nt: TGCGCCAGCAGCTATGGCCTGGCAGGGGGCTACGAGCAGTACTTC
d_call: .; clone_size: .; j_call: TRBJ2-7; v_call: TRBV18; cdr3_aa: CASSPPASTAGEQYF; cdr3_nt: TGTGCCAGCTCACCACCAGCCAGTACCGCGGGCGAGCAGTACTTC
d_call: .; clone_size: .; j_call: TRBJ1-2; v_call: TRBV24-1; cdr3_aa: CATSDPGTFGYTF; cdr3_nt: TGTGCCACCAGTGACCCCGGGACATTTGGCTACACCTTC
d_call: TRBD2; clone_size: .; j_call: TRBJ2-7; v_call: TRBV7-8; cdr3_aa: CASSLLPGLAREQYF; cdr3_nt: TGTGCCAGCAGCTTGTTACCGGGACTAGCGAGGGAGCAGTACTTC
d_call: .; clone_size: .; j_call: TRBJ1-5; v_call: TRBV7-2; cdr3_aa: CASSSRGQPQHF; cdr3_nt: TGTGCCAGCAGCTCCAGGGGCCAGCCCCAGCATTTT
d_call: TRBD2; clone_size: .; j_call: TRBJ2-1; v_call: TRBV29-1; cdr3_aa: CSVEGHTSGGIEQFF; cdr3_nt: TGCAGCGTTGAAGGACATACTAGCGGGGGGATTGAGCAGTTCTTC
d_call: .; clone_size: .; j_call: TRBJ2-2; v_call: TRBV7-3; cdr3_aa: CASSLFGAPGELFF; cdr3_nt: TGTGCCAGCAGCTTATTTGGGGCCCCCGGGGAGCTGTTTTTT
d_call: .; clone_size: .; j_call: TRBJ1-3; v_call: TRBV18; cdr3_aa: CASSLSWTNPSGNTIYF; cdr3_nt: TGTGCCAGCTCACTAAGTTGGACAAACCCCTCTGGAAACACCATATATTTT
d_call: .; clone_size: .; j_call: TRBJ1-5; v_call: TRBV10-2; cdr3_aa: CASRTTGTYNQPQHF; cdr3_nt: TGCGCCAGCAGAACAACCGGGACTTATAATCAGCCCCAGCATTTT
d_call: TRBD2; clone_size: .; j_call: TRBJ2-1; v_call: TRBV18; cdr3_aa: CASSPSRGGSDEQFF; cdr3_nt: TGTGCCAGCTCACCATCCCGGGGGGGCAGCGATGAGCAGTTCTTC
d_call: .; clone_size: .; j_call: TRBJ1-5; v_call: TRBV6-1; cdr3_aa: CASSEETAYQPQHF; cdr3_nt: TGTGCCAGCAGTGAAGAGACAGCTTATCAGCCCCAGCATTTT
d_call: TRBD2; clone_size: .; j_call: TRBJ2-7; v_call: TRBV7-3; cdr3_aa: CASSLVGGLAAEQYF; cdr3_nt: TGTGCCAGCAGCTTAGTGGGAGGGCTAGCAGCCGAGCAGTACTTC
d_call: .; clone_size: .; j_call: TRBJ1-2; v_call: TRBV6-5; cdr3_aa: CASGGGPYGYTF; cdr3_nt: TGTGCCAGCGGGGGGGGGCCGTATGGCTACACCTTC
d_call: TRBD2; clone_size: .; j_call: TRBJ2-2; v_call: TRBV6-4; cdr3_aa: CASSARLAGDTGELFF; cdr3_nt: TGTGCCAGCAGTGCAAGACTAGCGGGGGACACCGGGGAGCTGTTTTTT
d_call: .; clone_size: few; j_call: TRBJ1-1; v_call: TRBV2; cdr3_aa: CASSERGSILPNTEAFF; cdr3_nt: TGTGCCAGCAGTGAAAGGGGATCAATTCTCCCCAACACTGAAGCTTTCTTT
d_call: TRBD1; clone_size: once; j_call: TRBJ2-7; v_call: TRBV5-4; cdr3_aa: CASSWRDRGRRGEQYF; cdr3_nt: TGTGCCAGCAGCTGGCGGGACAGGGGGCGGAGGGGCGAGCAGTACTTC
d_call: TRBD1; clone_size: .; j_call: TRBJ2-7; v_call: TRBV19; cdr3_aa: CASGQAAGVRYEQYF; cdr3_nt: TGTGCCAGTGGACAGGCGGCAGGGGTGCGATACGAGCAGTACTTC
d_call: TRBD2; clone_size: .; j_call: TRBJ2-2; v_call: TRBV7-3; cdr3_aa: CASSESPGGPVTGELFF; cdr3_nt: TGTGCCAGCAGCGAATCCCCGGGGGGGCCGGTCACCGGGGAGCTGTTTTTT
d_call: TRBD1; clone_size: .; j_call: TRBJ1-1; v_call: TRBV5-1; cdr3_aa: CASSLGRGRIRDTEAFF; cdr3_nt: TGCGCCAGCAGCTTGGGGAGGGGGCGAATACGGGACACTGAAGCTTTCTTT
d_call: .; clone_size: few; j_call: TRBJ2-7; v_call: TRBV21-1; cdr3_aa: CASSKGQGAQRSSYEQYF; cdr3_nt: TGTGCCAGCAGCAAAGGACAGGGGGCGCAAAGGAGCTCCTACGAGCAGTACTTC
d_call: .; clone_size: .; j_call: TRBJ2-7; v_call: TRBV27; cdr3_aa: CASSLRSSGISYEQYF; cdr3_nt: TGTGCCAGCAGTTTAAGGTCGTCAGGCATCTCCTACGAGCAGTACTTC
d_call: .; clone_size: .; j_call: TRBJ1-1; v_call: TRBV3-1/TRBV3-2; cdr3_aa: CASSLRKGSNTEAFF; cdr3_nt: TGTGCCAGCAGCCTCCGCAAGGGGTCGAACACTGAAGCTTTCTTT
d_call: .; clone_size: .; j_call: TRBJ1-4; v_call: TRBV20-1; cdr3_aa: CSASGPGKLFF; cdr3_nt: TGCAGTGCTAGTGGCCCAGGAAAACTGTTTTTT
d_call: .; clone_size: .; j_call: TRBJ1-4; v_call: TRBV29-1; cdr3_aa: CSVEKAGPDNEKLFF; cdr3_nt: TGCAGCGTTGAAAAGGCGGGGCCGGATAATGAAAAACTGTTTTTT
d_call: TRBD1; clone_size: .; j_call: TRBJ2-6; v_call: TRBV5-6; cdr3_aa: CASSLGQGSAGANVLTF; cdr3_nt: TGTGCCAGCAGCTTGGGACAGGGAAGCGCTGGGGCCAACGTCCTGACTTTC
d_call: .; clone_size: .; j_call: TRBJ1-2; v_call: TRBV19; cdr3_aa: CASSPGSYGYTF; cdr3_nt: TGTGCCAGTTCCCCGGGGTCCTATGGCTACACCTTC
d_call: .; clone_size: .; j_call: TRBJ2-5; v_call: TRBV3-1/TRBV3-2; cdr3_aa: CASSQLQGSGETQYF; cdr3_nt: TGTGCCAGCAGCCAACTCCAGGGTTCAGGAGAGACCCAGTACTTC